The 17 T cell receptor beta chains presented below share a single source sample, sequenced in a study of T cells in Graves' hyperthyroidism and ophthalmopathy. Amplified regions were TCR beta CDR3 sequences from RNA transcripts. The TCR CDR3 was amplified in a first-round RT-PCR using the HTBI primer set. Each CDR3 protein gets one entry after TCRdb re-called the multiplex PCR reads with MiXCR. The sample holds 500,000 to 650,000 distinct CDR3 sequences, less than 15% seen once. The sequenced sample was blood. These receptors were obtained from a woman aged 40 to 50 with Graves' hyperthyroidism.

Many counts were recorded for this clonotype. The chain couples TRBV2 to TRBJ2-1; D is unclear. Trimming removed 1 base at V and 5 bases at J, with 12 bases between. CDR3 length: 15 amino acids. Germline CDR1 is SNHLY and CDR2 is FYNNEI. The DNA of the CDR3 is TGTGCCAGCAGTGAAGGGACCAGCATCAACAATGAGCAGTTCTTC. This gives the protein CASSEGTSINNEQFF.

This clonotype was picked up many times. The chain carries TRBV6-1 and TRBJ2-2, with D perhaps matching TRBD1 (5 bases). CDR3 length: 13 amino acids. Germline-derived CDR1 and CDR2 are MNHNS and SASEGT. Trimming removed 7 bases at V and 5 bases at J, with 11 bases between. CDR3 nucleotide sequence: TGTGCCAGCAAAACGACAGTAACCGGGGAGCTGTTTTTT. This gives the protein CASKTTVTGELFF.

The CDR3 here is CSASGQGVGYGYTF. The CDR3 nucleotides read TGCAGTGCTAGTGGTCAGGGAGTGGGGTATGGCTACACCTTC. The V call is TRBV20-1, the J call TRBJ1-2, with a tentative D call TRBD1 (5 bases). The CDR3 totals 14 residues. Germline CDR1 reads DFQATT; CDR2 reads SNEGSKA (reference sequence). The V gene lost 3 bases and the J gene lost 5 bases, with 16 bases spanning the gap.

In its sample, this clonotype was seen many times. The genes are TRBV27 and TRBJ1-1; D not certain. Germline-derived CDR1 and CDR2 are MNHEY and SMNVEV (reference sequence). V lost 5 bases and J lost 0, with 19 bases in between. The length of the CDR3 is 17 residues. The CDR3 DNA is TGTGCCAGCAGTAGGGCCGGAGTCAGCCGGCTGAACACTGAAGCTTTCTTT. Amino acid sequence: CASSRAGVSRLNTEAFF.

This clonotype was counted only a few times. The chain recombines TRBV6-1 with TRBJ1-2; 11 bases agree with TRBD1. Germline V gives CDR1 MNHNS, CDR2 SASEGT. The CDR3 runs to 15 residues. Germline trimming cut 5 bases from V and 8 bases from J; bases unmatched to any gene: 10. The CDR3 spells CASSKRGQGATGYTF. In nucleotides, the CDR3 is TGTGCCAGCAGTAAACGCGGACAGGGGGCTACGGGCTACACCTTC.

This clonotype was seen only a few times. The rearrangement uses TRBV10-3 and TRBJ2-3; tentative D call: TRBD2 (6 bases). Trimming removed 0 bases at V and 1 base at J, with 14 bases between. Germline V gene data show CDR1 as ENHRY and CDR2 as SYGVKD. CDR3 length: 17 amino acids. The CDR3 spells CAISESGVGLGTDTQYF. CDR3 sequence (DNA): TGTGCCATCAGTGAGTCAGGGGTGGGACTCGGCACAGATACGCAGTATTTT.

This clonotype showed up many times. The chain links TRBV5-1 to TRBJ1-5, with a weak D call TRBD1 (5 bases). Trimming took 3 bases from V and 5 from J, leaving 18 bases between them. Germline V gene data show CDR1 as SGHRS and CDR2 as YFSETQ. The CDR3 consists of 16 residues. The chain's CDR3 is CASSSGTGGKHQPQHF. DNA of the CDR3: TGCGCCAGCAGCTCGGGGACGGGGGGGAAGCATCAGCCCCAGCATTTT.

This clonotype was seen repeatedly, ten times or more. The CDR3 DNA follows: TGCGCCAGCAGAGACCTGGGAGGGTCTACCTACGAGCAGTACTTC. It specifies CASRDLGGSTYEQYF. V is TRBV5-1 and J is TRBJ2-7; 7 nucleotides align to TRBD2. Trimming took 5 bases from V and 2 from J; bases not matched to a gene: 10. Per the germline V gene, CDR1 is SGHRS and CDR2 is YFSETQ. CDR3 length: 15 amino acids.

This clonotype was picked up many times. V is TRBV2 and J is TRBJ1-1; no clear D gene. The germline gives CDR1 SNHLY, CDR2 FYNNEI. V lost 6 bases and J lost 5, with 13 bases in between. The CDR3 contains 13 residues. The CDR3 region is CASSPWGGTEAFF. For the CDR3, the DNA is TGTGCCAGCAGCCCCTGGGGTGGAACTGAAGCTTTCTTT.

The chain joins TRBV7-2 to TRBJ2-1; D remains unclear. The germline CDR1 and CDR2 sequences are SGHTA and FQGNSA. Trimming stripped 5 bases from V and 9 bases from J, with 14 bases between. This CDR3 region has 13 residues. CDR3 nucleotides: TGTGCCAGCAGCCCGAGGAGCCCGGGTGAGCAGTTCTTC. It translates to CASSPRSPGEQFF.

In its sample, this clonotype was seen many times. The rearrangement uses TRBV27 and TRBJ2-1, with D maybe TRBD2 (6 bases). This CDR3 contains 16 residues. Between the trimmed V and J ends, which lost 2 bases and 2 bases, there was a span of 13 bases. Germline CDR1 reads MNHEY; CDR2 reads SMNVEV (reference sequence). CDR3 region: CASSLTGTLTYNEQFF. CDR3 DNA sequence: TGTGCCAGCAGTTTAACCGGGACTCTTACCTACAATGAGCAGTTCTTC.

This clonotype was picked up many times. The chain has TRBV5-5 and TRBJ1-1, with 11 bases aligning to TRBD1. CDR1 and CDR2 (germline): SGHKS, YYEKEE (reference sequence). With 4 bases clipped from V and 1 base from J, the junction kept 3 bases outside the gene matches. The CDR3 extends over 15 amino acids. CDR3 DNA sequence: TGTGCCAGCAGCGGGGGGACAGGGGGGAACACTGAAGCTTTCTTT. Translation: CASSGGTGGNTEAFF.

Only a few counts were recorded for this clonotype. The chain couples TRBV5-1 to TRBJ2-7, with 7 bases lining up with TRBD1. The V and J ends lost 4 bases and 2 bases, in that order; junction bases with no gene match: 3. Per the germline V gene, CDR1 is SGHRS and CDR2 is YFSETQ. This CDR3 has 13 residues. CDR3 residues: CASSGDRPYEQYF. The CDR3 DNA is TGCGCCAGCAGCGGGGACAGACCCTACGAGCAGTACTTC.

This clonotype appeared a few times. This clone may be a read error of a much larger clone one base away. The rearrangement joins TRBV3-1 to TRBJ1-2; the match to TRBD1 covers 8 bases. The CDR3 has 15 residues. Germline V gene sequence: CDR1 LGHDT, CDR2 YNNKEL (reference sequence). CDR3: CASSPYGQGNYGYIF. The CDR3 region has the DNA TGTGCCAGCAGCCCATACGGACAGGGTAACTATGGCTACATCTTC.

This clonotype was picked up many times. The chain combines TRBV11-2 with TRBJ2-5; 7 nucleotides line up with TRBD2. The CDR3 is made up of 14 amino acids. V dropped 5 bases and J dropped 2; count of bases not matched to a gene: 5. Per the germline V gene, CDR1 is SGHAT and CDR2 is FQNNGV. The CDR3 DNA follows: TGTGCCAGCAGCAGAGCTAGCGGACAAGAGACCCAGTACTTC. Translating gives CASSRASGQETQYF.

This clonotype was found many times. V gene TRBV30 combines with J gene TRBJ2-7; 8 bases match TRBD2. Germline trimming cut 2 bases from V and 3 bases from J; bases unmatched to any gene: 9. Germline lookup yields CDR1 GTSNPN and CDR2 SVGIG (reference sequence). The CDR3 covers 15 residues. Here the CDR3 DNA reads TGTGCCTGGAGTCTCGAAGCGGGAGCACACTACGAGCAGTACTTC. Translated: CAWSLEAGAHYEQYF.

The rearrangement uses TRBV6-1 and TRBJ2-7; 8 nucleotides agree with TRBD2. V lost 7 bases, J lost 1 base, and 15 bases stayed unmatched. The CDR3 covers 17 residues. The germline gives CDR1 MNHNS, CDR2 SASEGT. For the CDR3, the DNA is TGTGCCAGCAAAGTCCCCAGCGGGAGATATGGATCCTACGAGCAGTACTTC. Translated, it gives CASKVPSGRYGSYEQYF.